This TCR beta chain was documented in a study of blood T cell repertoires in COVID-19. On the study more broadly: The United States, Italy and Spain provided the acute and convalescent COVID-19 samples. Sources were T cells, B-cell-depleted T cells, or PBMCs; the material itself was cDNA or gDNA.

Sequencing used immunoSEQ multiplex PCR; TCRdb keeps in-frame clones, though not all of them. The sample lists 60,000 to 75,000 clones, about 90% seen once, with around 6.6% in the top ten. V shed 1 base and J shed 6 bases, with 16 bases lying between them. The CDR3 runs to 16 residues. Germline V gives CDR1 MNHEY, CDR2 SMNVEV (reference sequence). The chain joins TRBV27 to TRBJ2-1, with a weak D call TRBD2 (6 bases). The clonotype originates from a man in his sixties with acute or convalescent COVID-19. The sequenced material came from peripheral blood. The CDR3 protein is CASSLLSGVGGNEQFF. In DNA form, the CDR3 reads TGTGCCAGCAGTTTATTATCGGGGGTCGGGGGCAATGAGCAGTTCTTC.